This TCR beta chain was retrieved from a study of spatial heterogeneity in lung cancer. General study results and limits: Expanded alpha and beta TCR counts within tumors tracked tumor mutation counts.

Time point indicated: sample taken at primary tumor resection. Tumor, nontumor lung or frozen PBMC supplied whole RNA that was sequenced unsorted. Each CDR3 protein gets one entry after TCRdb re-called the 5' RACE reads with MiXCR. The table lists several thousand distinct CDR3 sequences, around 7% of them singletons. The CDR3 loop spans 15 amino acids. V lost 2 bases to trimming and J lost 5 bases; unmatched junction nucleotides: 8. Germline CDR1 ENHRY, CDR2 SYGVKD. This clonotype counts as medium-sized. Its target is unknown. The receptor was derived from a male donor with early-stage non-small cell lung cancer. The chain combines TRBV10-3 with TRBJ2-7, with 8 bases aligning to TRBD1. The sample here was lung tumor tissue, taken at surgery. CDR3 sequence reads: CAISEPTGGVHEQYF. The CDR3 region has the DNA TGTGCCATCAGTGAGCCTACAGGGGGTGTCCACGAGCAGTACTTC.